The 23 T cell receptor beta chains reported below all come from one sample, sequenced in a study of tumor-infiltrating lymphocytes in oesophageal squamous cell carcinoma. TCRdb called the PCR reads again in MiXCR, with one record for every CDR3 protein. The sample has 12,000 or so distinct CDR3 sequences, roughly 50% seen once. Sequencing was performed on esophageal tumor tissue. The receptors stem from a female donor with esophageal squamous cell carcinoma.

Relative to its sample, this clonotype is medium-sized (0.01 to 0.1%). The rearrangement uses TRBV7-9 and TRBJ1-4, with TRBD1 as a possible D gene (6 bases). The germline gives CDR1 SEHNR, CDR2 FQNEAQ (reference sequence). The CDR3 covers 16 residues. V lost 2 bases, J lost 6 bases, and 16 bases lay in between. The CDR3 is CASSLQAGGFDEKLFF. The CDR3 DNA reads TGTGCCAGCAGCTTACAAGCCGGGGGCTTTGATGAAAAACTGTTTTTT.

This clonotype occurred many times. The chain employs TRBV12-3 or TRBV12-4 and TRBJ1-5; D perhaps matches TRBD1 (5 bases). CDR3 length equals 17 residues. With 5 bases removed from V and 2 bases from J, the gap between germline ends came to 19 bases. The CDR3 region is CASSLRGGGSGNQPQHF. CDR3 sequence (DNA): TGTGCCAGCAGTCTTCGGGGGGGGGGAAGCGGCAATCAGCCCCAGCATTTT.

The CDR3 bases are TGTGCCAGCAGTTTAGCCTCCGGGGCTACTAGCGGGGGCACAGATACGCAGTATTTT. It specifies CASSLASGATSGGTDTQYF. The chain uses TRBV12-3 or TRBV12-4 and TRBJ2-3; 10 bases are a match to TRBD2. This CDR3 has 19 residues. The J segment lost 1 base and the V segment lost 0 bases, leaving 10 bases of the junction unmatched.

The CDR3 spells CASSLAGSAYEQYF. Here the CDR3 DNA reads TGTGCCAGCAGCTTAGCGGGTTCCGCCTACGAGCAGTACTTC. J is TRBJ2-1 and V is TRBV7-6; D unclear. Gene TRBJ2-7 matches the end of the DNA better, so the J call may be wrong. The V gene's germline CDR1 is SGHVS and CDR2 FNYEAQ. The CDR3 is made up of 14 amino acids.

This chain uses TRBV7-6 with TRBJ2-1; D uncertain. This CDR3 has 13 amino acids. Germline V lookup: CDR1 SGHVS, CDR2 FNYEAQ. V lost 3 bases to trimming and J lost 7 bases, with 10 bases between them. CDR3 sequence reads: CASSFGGRNEQFF. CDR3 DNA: TGTGCCAGCAGCTTTGGTGGCAGGAATGAGCAGTTCTTC.

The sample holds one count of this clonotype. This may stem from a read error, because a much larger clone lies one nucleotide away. The DNA of the CDR3 is TGTGCCAGCAGGAAAACTAGCGCTCAAGGGACCCAGTACTTC. Translating gives CASRKTSAQGTQYF. This chain links TRBV7-4 with TRBJ2-1, with TRBD2 matching 7 bases. The last part of the DNA fits TRBJ2-5 better; the J call may be wrong. CDR3 length: 14 amino acids. CDR1 is SGHVT and CDR2 is SQSDAQ in the germline V gene.

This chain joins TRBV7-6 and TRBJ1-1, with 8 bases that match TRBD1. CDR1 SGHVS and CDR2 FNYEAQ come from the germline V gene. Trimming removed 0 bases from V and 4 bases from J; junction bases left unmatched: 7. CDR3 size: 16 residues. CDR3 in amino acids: CASSLAATGALTEAFF. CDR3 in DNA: TGTGCCAGCAGCTTAGCCGCGACAGGGGCCCTCACTGAAGCTTTCTTT.

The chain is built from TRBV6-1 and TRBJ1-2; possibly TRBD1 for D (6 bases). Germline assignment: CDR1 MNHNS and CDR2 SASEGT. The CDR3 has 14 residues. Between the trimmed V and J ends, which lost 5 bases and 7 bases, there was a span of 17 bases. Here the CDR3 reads CASSYGGAVGGYTF. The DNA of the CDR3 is TGTGCCAGCAGTTATGGGGGGGCTGTTGGTGGCTACACCTTC.

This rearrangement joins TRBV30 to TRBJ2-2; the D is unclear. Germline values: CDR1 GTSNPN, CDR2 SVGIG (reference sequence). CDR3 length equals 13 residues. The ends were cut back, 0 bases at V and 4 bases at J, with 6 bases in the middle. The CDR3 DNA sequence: TGTGCCTGGAGTGTAGGCCGCACCGGGGAGCTGTTTTTT. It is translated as CAWSVGRTGELFF. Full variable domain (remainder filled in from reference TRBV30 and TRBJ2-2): SQTIHQWPATLVQPVGSPLSLECTVEGTSNPNLYWYRQAAGRGLQLLFYSVGIGQISSEVPQNLSASRPQDRQFILSSKKLLLSDSGFYLCAWSVGRTGELFFGEGSRLTVL.

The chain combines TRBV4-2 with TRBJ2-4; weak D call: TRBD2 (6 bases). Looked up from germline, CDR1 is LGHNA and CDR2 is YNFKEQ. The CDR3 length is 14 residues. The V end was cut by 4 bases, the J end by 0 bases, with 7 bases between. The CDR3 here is CASSPGLAKNIQYF. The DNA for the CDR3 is TGTGCCAGCAGCCCGGGACTAGCCAAAAACATTCAGTACTTC.

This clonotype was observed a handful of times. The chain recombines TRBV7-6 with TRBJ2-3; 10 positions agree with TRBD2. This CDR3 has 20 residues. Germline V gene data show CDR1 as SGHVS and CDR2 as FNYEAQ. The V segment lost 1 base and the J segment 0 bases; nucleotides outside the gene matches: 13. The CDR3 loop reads CASSLGAGASGRTSTDTQYF. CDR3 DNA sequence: TGTGCCAGCAGCTTAGGGGCTGGGGCTAGCGGGAGAACTAGCACAGATACGCAGTATTTT.

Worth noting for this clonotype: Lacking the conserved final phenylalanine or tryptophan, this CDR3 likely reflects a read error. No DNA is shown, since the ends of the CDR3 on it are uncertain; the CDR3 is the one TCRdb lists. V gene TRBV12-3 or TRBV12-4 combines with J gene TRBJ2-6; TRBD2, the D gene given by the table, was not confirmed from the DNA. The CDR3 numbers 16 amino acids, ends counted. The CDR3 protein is CASTGSSDQETQYFGA.

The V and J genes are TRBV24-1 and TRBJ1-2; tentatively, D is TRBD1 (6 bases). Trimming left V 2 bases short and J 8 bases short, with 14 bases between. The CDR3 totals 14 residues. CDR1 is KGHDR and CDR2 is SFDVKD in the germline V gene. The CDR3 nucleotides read TGTGCCACCAGTGATTCCGGGACACCACTGGGCTACACCTTC. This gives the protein CATSDSGTPLGYTF.

The CDR3 region has the DNA TGTGCCAGCAGCTTAGAGTACAAGGCTGGGGCCAACGTCCTGACTTTC. It encodes CASSLEYKAGANVLTF. The gene calls are TRBV7-6 and TRBJ2-6; no firm D call. Germline assignment: CDR1 SGHVS and CDR2 FNYEAQ. Deletions cut 1 base from V and 2 bases from J, with 9 bases between. The CDR3 spans 16 residues.

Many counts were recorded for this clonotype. The CDR3 region is CASTLDGEDEQFF. The DNA of the CDR3 is TGTGCCAGCACCTTGGACGGGGAGGACGAGCAGTTCTTC. The V gene is TRBV7-9, the J gene TRBJ2-1; TRBD2 is a possible D gene (6 bases). Germline V CDR1 and CDR2: SEHNR, FQNEAQ (reference sequence). This CDR3 region has 13 residues. With 7 bases removed from V and 10 bases from J, the gap between germline ends came to 17 bases.

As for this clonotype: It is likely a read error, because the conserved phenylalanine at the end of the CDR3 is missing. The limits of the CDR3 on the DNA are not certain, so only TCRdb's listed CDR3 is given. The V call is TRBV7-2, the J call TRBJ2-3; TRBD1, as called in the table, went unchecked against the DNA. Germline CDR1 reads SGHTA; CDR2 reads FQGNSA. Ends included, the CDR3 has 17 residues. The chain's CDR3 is CASSLRTGRNDEQFFGP.

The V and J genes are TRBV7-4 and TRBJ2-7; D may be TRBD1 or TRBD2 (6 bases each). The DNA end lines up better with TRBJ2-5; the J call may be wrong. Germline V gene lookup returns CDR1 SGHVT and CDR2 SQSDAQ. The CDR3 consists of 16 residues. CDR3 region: CASSWGRGGLQETQYF. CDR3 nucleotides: TGTGCCAGCAGCTGGGGGCGTGGGGGGCTACAGGAGACCCAGTACTTC.

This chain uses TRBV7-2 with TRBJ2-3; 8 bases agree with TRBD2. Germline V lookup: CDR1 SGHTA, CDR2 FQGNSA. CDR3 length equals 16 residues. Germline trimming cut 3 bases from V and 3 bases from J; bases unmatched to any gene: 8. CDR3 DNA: TGTGCCAGCAGCTTCGTAGCGGGGAGCTGGACAGATACGCAGTATTTT. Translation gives CASSFVAGSWTDTQYF.

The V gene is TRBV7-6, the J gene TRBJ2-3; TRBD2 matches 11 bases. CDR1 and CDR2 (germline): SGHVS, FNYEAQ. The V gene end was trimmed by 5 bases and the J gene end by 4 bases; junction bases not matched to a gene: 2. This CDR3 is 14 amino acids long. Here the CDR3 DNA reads TGTGCCAGCAGCACTAGCGGGGGATCAGATACGCAGTATTTT. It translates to CASSTSGGSDTQYF.

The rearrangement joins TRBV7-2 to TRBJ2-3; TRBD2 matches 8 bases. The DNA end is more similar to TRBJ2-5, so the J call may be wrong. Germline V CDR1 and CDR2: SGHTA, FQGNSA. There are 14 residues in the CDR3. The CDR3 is CASSLASGDRAQYF. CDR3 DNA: TGTGCCAGCAGCTTAGCTAGCGGGGACCGCGCCCAGTACTTC.

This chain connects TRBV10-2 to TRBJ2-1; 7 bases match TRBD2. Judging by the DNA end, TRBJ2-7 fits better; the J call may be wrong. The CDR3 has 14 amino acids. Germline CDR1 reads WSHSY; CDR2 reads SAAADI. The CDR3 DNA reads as TGCGCCAGCAGTGAAAGGACTAGTCTGTACGAGCAGTACTTC. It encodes CASSERTSLYEQYF.

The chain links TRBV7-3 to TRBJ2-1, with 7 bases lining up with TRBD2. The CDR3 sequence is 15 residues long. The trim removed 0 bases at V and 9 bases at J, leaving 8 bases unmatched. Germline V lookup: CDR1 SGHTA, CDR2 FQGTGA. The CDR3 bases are TGTGCCAGCAGCTTAACAAGCGGGATTGGTAGTGAGCAGTTCTTC. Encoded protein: CASSLTSGIGSEQFF.

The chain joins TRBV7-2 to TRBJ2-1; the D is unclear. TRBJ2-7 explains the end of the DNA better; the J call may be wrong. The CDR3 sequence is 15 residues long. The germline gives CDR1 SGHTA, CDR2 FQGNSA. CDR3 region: CASSLEWAVSYEQYF. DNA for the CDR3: TGTGCCAGCAGTCTCGAATGGGCGGTCTCCTACGAGCAGTACTTC.